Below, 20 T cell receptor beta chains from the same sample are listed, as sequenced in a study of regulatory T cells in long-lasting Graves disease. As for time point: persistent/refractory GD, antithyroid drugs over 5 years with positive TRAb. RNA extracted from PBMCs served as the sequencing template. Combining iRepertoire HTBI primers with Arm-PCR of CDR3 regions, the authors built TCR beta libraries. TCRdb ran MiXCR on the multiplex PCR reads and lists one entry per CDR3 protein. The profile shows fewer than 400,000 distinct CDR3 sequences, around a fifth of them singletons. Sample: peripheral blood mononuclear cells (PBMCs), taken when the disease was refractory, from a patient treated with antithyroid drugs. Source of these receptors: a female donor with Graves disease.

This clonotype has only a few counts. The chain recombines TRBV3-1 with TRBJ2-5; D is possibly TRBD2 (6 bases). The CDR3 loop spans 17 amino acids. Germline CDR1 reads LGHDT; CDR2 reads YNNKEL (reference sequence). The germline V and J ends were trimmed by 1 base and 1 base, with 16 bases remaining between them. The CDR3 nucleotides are TGTGCCAGCAGCCAAGTTCTTCTAGCGCGTTCCCAAGAGACCCAGTACTTC. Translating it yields CASSQVLLARSQETQYF.

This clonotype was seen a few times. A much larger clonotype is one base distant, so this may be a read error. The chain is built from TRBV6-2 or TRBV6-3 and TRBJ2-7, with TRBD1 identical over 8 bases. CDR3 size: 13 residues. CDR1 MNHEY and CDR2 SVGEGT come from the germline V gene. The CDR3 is CASSFDRGYEQCF. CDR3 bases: TGTGCCAGCAGTTTTGACAGGGGCTACGAGCAGTGCTTC.

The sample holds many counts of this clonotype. CDR3 nucleotide sequence: TGTGCCAGCAGTTTATGGGGGACAGAAACCTACGAGCAGTACTTC. Its translation is CASSLWGTETYEQYF. V is TRBV28 and J is TRBJ2-7; the match to TRBD1 covers 7 bases. The CDR3 has 15 amino acids. The V gene end was trimmed by 0 bases and the J gene end by 2 bases; junction bases not matched to a gene: 4. In germline, CDR1 is MDHEN, CDR2 SYDVKM. Using reference TRBV28 and TRBJ2-7 for the parts outside the CDR3, the full variable domain is DVKVTQSSRYLVKRTGEKVFLECVQDMDHENMFWYRQDPGLGLRLIYFSYDVKMKEKGDIPEGYSVSREKKERFSLILESASTNQTSMYLCASSLWGTETYEQYFGPGTRLTVT.

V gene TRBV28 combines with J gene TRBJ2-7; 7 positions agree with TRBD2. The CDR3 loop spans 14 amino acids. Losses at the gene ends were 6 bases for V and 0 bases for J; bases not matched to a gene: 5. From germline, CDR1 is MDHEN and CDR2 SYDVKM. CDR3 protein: CASRASGYSYEQYF. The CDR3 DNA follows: TGTGCCAGCAGGGCTAGCGGCTACTCCTACGAGCAGTACTTC.

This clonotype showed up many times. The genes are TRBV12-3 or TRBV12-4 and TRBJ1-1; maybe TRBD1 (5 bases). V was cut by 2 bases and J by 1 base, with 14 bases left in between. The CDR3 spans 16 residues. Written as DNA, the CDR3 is TGTGCCAGCAGTTTAAATCTGGGGCACGAGAACACTGAAGCTTTCTTT. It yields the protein CASSLNLGHENTEAFF.

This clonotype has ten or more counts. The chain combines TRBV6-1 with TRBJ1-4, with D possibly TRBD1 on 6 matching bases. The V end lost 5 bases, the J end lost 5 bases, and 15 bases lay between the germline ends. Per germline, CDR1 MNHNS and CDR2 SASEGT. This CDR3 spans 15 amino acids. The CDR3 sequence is CASSLQGFENEKLFF. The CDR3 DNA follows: TGTGCCAGCAGTCTCCAGGGGTTCGAGAATGAAAAACTGTTTTTT.

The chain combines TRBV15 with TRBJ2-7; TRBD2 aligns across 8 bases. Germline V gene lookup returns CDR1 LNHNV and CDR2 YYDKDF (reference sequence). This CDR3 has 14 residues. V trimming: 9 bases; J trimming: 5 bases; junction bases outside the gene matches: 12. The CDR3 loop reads CATKRREGRNEQYF. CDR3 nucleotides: TGTGCCACGAAGAGACGGGAGGGAAGGAACGAGCAGTACTTC. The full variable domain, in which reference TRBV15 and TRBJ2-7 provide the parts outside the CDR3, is DAMVIQNPRYQVTQFGKPVTLSCSQTLNHNVMYWYQQKSSQAPKLLFHYYDKDFNNEADTPDNFQSRRPNTSFCFLDIRSPGLGDTAMYLCATKRREGRNEQYFGPGTRLTVT.

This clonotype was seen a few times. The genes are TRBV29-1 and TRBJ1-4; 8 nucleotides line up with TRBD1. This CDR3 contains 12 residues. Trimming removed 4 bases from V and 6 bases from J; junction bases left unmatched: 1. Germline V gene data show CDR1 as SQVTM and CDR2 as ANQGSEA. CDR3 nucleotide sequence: TGCAGCGTTGTACAGGGGGATGAAAAACTGTTTTTT. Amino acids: CSVVQGDEKLFF. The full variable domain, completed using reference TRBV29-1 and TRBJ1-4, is SAVISQKPSRDICQRGTSLTIQCQVDSQVTMMFWYRQQPGQSLTLIATANQGSEATYESGFVIDKFPISRPNLTFSTLTVSNMSPEDSSIYLCSVVQGDEKLFFGSGTQLSVL.

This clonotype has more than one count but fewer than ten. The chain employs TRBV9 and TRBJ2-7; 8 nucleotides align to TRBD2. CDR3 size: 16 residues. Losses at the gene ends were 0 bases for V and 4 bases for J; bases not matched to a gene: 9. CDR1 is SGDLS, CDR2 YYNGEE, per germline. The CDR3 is CASSVAPGGRMYEQYF. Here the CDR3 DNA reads TGTGCCAGCAGCGTAGCTCCGGGCGGGAGGATGTACGAGCAGTACTTC.

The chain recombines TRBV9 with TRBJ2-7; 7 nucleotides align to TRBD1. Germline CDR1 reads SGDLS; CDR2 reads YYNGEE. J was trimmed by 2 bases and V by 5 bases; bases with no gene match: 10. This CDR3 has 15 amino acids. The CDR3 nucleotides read TGTGCCAGCAGTTCTAATCAGGGGGTTGCCTACGAGCAGTACTTC. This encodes CASSSNQGVAYEQYF.

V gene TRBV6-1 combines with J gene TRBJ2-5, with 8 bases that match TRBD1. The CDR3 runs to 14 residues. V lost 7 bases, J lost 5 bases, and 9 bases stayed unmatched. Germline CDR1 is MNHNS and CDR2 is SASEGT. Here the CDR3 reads CASTYRTGGETQYF. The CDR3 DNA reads TGTGCCAGCACCTACCGAACAGGGGGGGAGACCCAGTACTTC.

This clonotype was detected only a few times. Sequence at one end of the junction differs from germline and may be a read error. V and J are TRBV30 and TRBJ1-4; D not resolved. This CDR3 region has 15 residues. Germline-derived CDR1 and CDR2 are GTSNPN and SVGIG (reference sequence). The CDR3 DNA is TGTGTCTGGAGTGTAGGAGGCGCAACTAATGAAAAACTGTTTTTT. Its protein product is CVWSVGGATNEKLFF.

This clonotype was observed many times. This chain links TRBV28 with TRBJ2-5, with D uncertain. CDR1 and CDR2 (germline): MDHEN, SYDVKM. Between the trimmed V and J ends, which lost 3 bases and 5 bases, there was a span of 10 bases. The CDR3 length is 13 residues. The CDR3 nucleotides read TGTGCCAGCAGTTTGCCCGAGTGGGAGACCCAGTACTTC. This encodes CASSLPEWETQYF.

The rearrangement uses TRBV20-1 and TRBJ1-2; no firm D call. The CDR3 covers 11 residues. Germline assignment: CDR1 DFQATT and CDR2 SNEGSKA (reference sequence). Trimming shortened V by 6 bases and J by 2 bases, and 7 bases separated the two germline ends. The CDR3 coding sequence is TGCAGTGCGGTCCGAAACTATGGCTACACCTTC. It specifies CSAVRNYGYTF.

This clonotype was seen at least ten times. The CDR3 loop is CASSLGGTRGQPQHF. The CDR3 bases are TGCGCCAGCAGCTTGGGGGGGACGAGGGGGCAGCCCCAGCATTTT. V and J are TRBV5-1 and TRBJ1-5, with a weak D call TRBD1 (6 bases). The CDR3 has 15 amino acids. V was cut by 0 bases and J by 7 bases, with 14 bases left in between. Per germline, CDR1 SGHRS and CDR2 YFSETQ.

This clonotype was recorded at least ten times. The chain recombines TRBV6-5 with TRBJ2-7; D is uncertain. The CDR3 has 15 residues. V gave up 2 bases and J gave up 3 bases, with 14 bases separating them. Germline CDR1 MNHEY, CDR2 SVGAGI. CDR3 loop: CASSYQGNTFYEQYF. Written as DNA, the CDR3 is TGTGCCAGCAGTTACCAAGGGAACACCTTCTACGAGCAGTACTTC.

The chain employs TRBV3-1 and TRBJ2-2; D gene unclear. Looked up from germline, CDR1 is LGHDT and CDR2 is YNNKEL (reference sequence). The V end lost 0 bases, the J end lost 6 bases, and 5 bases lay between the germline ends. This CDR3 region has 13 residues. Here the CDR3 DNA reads TGTGCCAGCAGCCAAGATTTTGCCGGGGAGCTGTTTTTT. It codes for CASSQDFAGELFF.

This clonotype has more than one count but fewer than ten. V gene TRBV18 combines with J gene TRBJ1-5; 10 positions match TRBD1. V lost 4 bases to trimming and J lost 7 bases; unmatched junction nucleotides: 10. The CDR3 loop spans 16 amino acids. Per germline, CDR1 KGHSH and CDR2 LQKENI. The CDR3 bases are TGTGCCAGCTCACATCCTGACAGGGGGCTTGGACAGCCCCAGCATTTT. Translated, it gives CASSHPDRGLGQPQHF. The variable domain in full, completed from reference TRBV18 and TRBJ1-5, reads NAGVMQNPRHLVRRRGQEARLRCSPMKGHSHVYWYRQLPEEGLKFMVYLQKENIIDESGMPKERFSAEFPKEGPSILRIQQVVRGDSAAYFCASSHPDRGLGQPQHFGDGTRLSIL.

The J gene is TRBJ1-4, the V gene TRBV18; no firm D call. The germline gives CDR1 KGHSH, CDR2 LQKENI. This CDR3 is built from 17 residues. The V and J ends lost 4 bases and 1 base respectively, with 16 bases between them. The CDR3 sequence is CASSQEGTSLTNEKLFF. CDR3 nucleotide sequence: TGTGCCAGCTCACAGGAGGGCACCAGCCTAACTAATGAAAAACTGTTTTTT.

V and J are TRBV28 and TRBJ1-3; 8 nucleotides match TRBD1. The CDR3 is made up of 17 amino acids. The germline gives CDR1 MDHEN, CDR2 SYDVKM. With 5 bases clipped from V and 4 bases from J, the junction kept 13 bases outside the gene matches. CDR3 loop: CASSPIGQGGLGNTIYF. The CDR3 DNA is TGTGCCAGCAGTCCCATCGGACAGGGCGGGTTGGGAAACACCATATATTTT. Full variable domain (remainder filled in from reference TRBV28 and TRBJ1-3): DVKVTQSSRYLVKRTGEKVFLECVQDMDHENMFWYRQDPGLGLRLIYFSYDVKMKEKGDIPEGYSVSREKKERFSLILESASTNQTSMYLCASSPIGQGGLGNTIYFGEGSWLTVV.